This TCR beta chain was retrieved from a study of siplizumab effects on memory and regulatory T cells. This table comes from immunoSEQ multiplex PCR, and its TCRdb copy is limited to in-frame clones, with some not included. The sample consists of some 52,000 clones, about 97% of them appearing once. The CDR3 covers 15 residues. V was shortened by 0 bases and J by 0 bases, with 6 bases between the two germline ends. Germline loops: CDR1 MNHEY, CDR2 SVGAGI. This clone was seen only once. The rearrangement joins TRBV6-5 to TRBJ1-3; no firm D call. The receptor's source is a human donor in good health. Material for sequencing was naive CD4+ T cells sorted from blood. The CDR3 bases are TGTGCCAGCAGTTACTCGCCCAGCTCTGGAAACACCATATATTTT. Translation: CASSYSPSSGNTIYF.